The source of this T cell receptor (beta chain) is a study of PD-1 blockade in classical Hodgkin lymphoma. Study findings and constraints: Those patients who began receiving nivolumab less than 1 year after ASCT had lower diversity, and they were excluded. By C4D1, CD4+ diversity increased significantly, especially in complete responders.

After autologous stem cell transplantation all patients relapsed, and prior brentuximab vedotin exposure differed between cohorts. Method: immunoSEQ multiplex PCR; TCRdb's copy keeps in-frame clones and lacks some. The repertoire consists of 45,000 to 60,000 clones, with about 85% occurring once and the leading ten covering approximately 15%. This clone has more than one count but fewer than ten. Antigen specificity is unknown. V dropped 7 bases and J dropped 0 bases, with 7 bases sitting between them. The CDR3 loop spans 12 amino acids. Germline V gene sequence: CDR1 SEHNR, CDR2 FQNEAQ (reference sequence).

Sequencing used peripheral blood mononuclear cells (PBMCs), obtained at baseline. The sequence came from a human donor with classical Hodgkin lymphoma. This sequence joins TRBV7-9 and TRBJ2-7; no reliable D call. The CDR3 protein is CASKRLSYEQYV. The CDR3 coding sequence is TGTGCCAGCAAACGGCTCTCCTACGAGCAGTACGTC.